What follows is one T cell receptor (beta chain) and its context. The sample originates from a study of cytomegalovirus exposure and HLA in healthy donors. In germline, CDR1 is MDHEN, CDR2 SYDVKM. V lost 3 bases and J 7 bases, leaving 13 bases between the germline ends. CDR3 length: 14 amino acids. PCR employed 60 Vbeta and 13 Jbeta primers. Original analysis: Later reanalysis found approximately 80 million unique TCR beta chains, 10 million to 12 million of them shared. Measured with immunoSEQ multiplex PCR; TCRdb has only the in-frame clones, and not every one. V, J and clone size reflect that table, while D and trimming were determined from the DNA. This sample has some 120,000 clones, with 75% to 85% found just once.

The sequencing sample was made of PBMCs. This clonotype was obtained from a man aged 25 to 45 in good health and CMV-seropositive. V gene TRBV28 combines with J gene TRBJ2-1; weak D call: TRBD2 (6 bases). The DNA for the CDR3 is TGTGCCAGCAGTTTTACGGCGGGGTCGAATGAGCAGTTCTTC. It yields the protein CASSFTAGSNEQFF.